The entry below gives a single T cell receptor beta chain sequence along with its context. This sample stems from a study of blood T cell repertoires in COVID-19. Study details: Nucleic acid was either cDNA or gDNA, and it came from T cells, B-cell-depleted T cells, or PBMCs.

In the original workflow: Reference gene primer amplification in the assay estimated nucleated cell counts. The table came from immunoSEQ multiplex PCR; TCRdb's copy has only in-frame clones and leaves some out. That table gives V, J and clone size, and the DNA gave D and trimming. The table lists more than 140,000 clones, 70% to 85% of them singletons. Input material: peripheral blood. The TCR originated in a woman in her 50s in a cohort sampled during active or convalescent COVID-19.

CDR3 sequence: CASRKGQGAAPRWWTNEKLFF. The CDR3 nucleotides read TGTGCCAGCAGGAAGGGACAGGGGGCGGCTCCTCGATGGTGGACTAATGAAAAACTGTTTTTT. The chain couples TRBV7-3 to TRBJ1-4, with 12 bases fitting TRBD1. The CDR3 totals 21 residues. Germline loops: CDR1 SGHTA, CDR2 FQGTGA. V shed 6 bases and J 2 bases; nucleotides not matched to a gene: 19. Together with reference TRBV7-3 and TRBJ1-4, the CDR3 gives the full variable domain: GAGVSQTPSNKVTEKGKYVELRCDPISGHTALYWYRQSLGQGPEFLIYFQGTGAADDSGLPNDRFFAVRPEGSVSTLKIQRTERGDSAVYLCASRKGQGAAPRWWTNEKLFFGSGTQLSVL.